The rows below give T cell receptor beta chains drawn from one sample of a study of OX40 agonist ivuxolimab in advanced cancers. Only in-frame clones appear in the TCRdb table, and some are missing; sequencing was by immunoSEQ multiplex PCR. Altogether 40,000 or so clones are present, approximately 84% being singletons, with the ten largest covering 5% to 6.5%. The source was CD4+ or CD8+ T cells sorted from blood, collected in a trial of the OX40 agonist ivuxolimab. Receptors originate from an adult with an advanced solid tumor such as melanoma, head and neck, liver or kidney cancer. The CDR3 runs from the conserved cysteine through the conserved F or W. Fields, in order: V gene, D gene, clone size, J gene, CDR3 protein, CDR3 DNA. D genes are given only for firm matches. Rows give clone size only sometimes, using once, few, many, or a class for an expanded clone.

v_gene: TRBV6-1
d_gene: .
abundance: .
j_gene: TRBJ2-7
CDR3aa: CASSEPGSYTYEQYF
CDR3nt: TGTGCCAGCAGTGAACCCGGGTCCTACACCTACGAGCAGTACTTC

v_gene: TRBV18
d_gene: .
abundance: few
j_gene: TRBJ1-5
CDR3aa: CASSPDGNSSPQHF
CDR3nt: TGTGCCAGCTCACCCGACGGTAACTCCTCACCCCAGCATTTT

v_gene: TRBV7-3
d_gene: .
abundance: .
j_gene: TRBJ2-5
CDR3aa: CASSRSAGGETQYF
CDR3nt: TGTGCCAGCAGTCGATCGGCGGGCGGAGAGACCCAGTACTTC

v_gene: TRBV6-5
d_gene: .
abundance: .
j_gene: TRBJ2-1
CDR3aa: CASTPRGSRSDEQFF
CDR3nt: TGTGCCAGCACCCCAAGGGGTAGTCGTAGCGATGAGCAGTTCTTC

v_gene: TRBV2
d_gene: .
abundance: .
j_gene: TRBJ1-5
CDR3aa: CASLEYSGQPQHF
CDR3nt: TGTGCCAGCTTGGAATATTCGGGTCAGCCCCAGCATTTT

v_gene: TRBV5-1
d_gene: .
abundance: .
j_gene: TRBJ2-5
CDR3aa: CASSLAVGRQETQYF
CDR3nt: TGCGCCAGCAGCTTGGCTGTCGGGCGACAAGAGACCCAGTACTTC

v_gene: TRBV2
d_gene: .
abundance: .
j_gene: TRBJ1-1
CDR3aa: CASRTNVPGSTEAFF
CDR3nt: TGTGCCAGCAGGACTAACGTTCCAGGTTCCACTGAAGCTTTCTTT

v_gene: TRBV19
d_gene: .
abundance: few
j_gene: TRBJ1-1
CDR3aa: CASRSVDGGNTEAFF
CDR3nt: TGTGCCAGTAGATCTGTAGACGGGGGAAACACTGAAGCTTTCTTT

v_gene: TRBV6-1
d_gene: TRBD2
abundance: .
j_gene: TRBJ2-1
CDR3aa: CASSLADTYNEQFF
CDR3nt: TGTGCCAGCAGTCTAGCGGACACTTACAATGAGCAGTTCTTC

v_gene: TRBV5-1
d_gene: TRBD2
abundance: .
j_gene: TRBJ2-1
CDR3aa: CASSPLSSGIYNEQFF
CDR3nt: TGCGCCAGCAGTCCTCTCAGTAGCGGGATCTACAATGAGCAGTTCTTC

v_gene: TRBV5-1
d_gene: TRBD2
abundance: .
j_gene: TRBJ2-7
CDR3aa: CASSLGPFLAGGPKYEQYF
CDR3nt: TGCGCCAGCAGCTTGGGCCCTTTTCTAGCGGGAGGGCCTAAATACGAGCAGTACTTC

v_gene: TRBV27
d_gene: TRBD2
abundance: once
j_gene: TRBJ2-3
CDR3aa: CASNTRLAPSTDTQYF
CDR3nt: TGTGCCAGCAATACACGACTAGCGCCCAGCACAGATACGCAGTATTTT

v_gene: TRBV7-7
d_gene: .
abundance: .
j_gene: TRBJ2-7
CDR3aa: CASSSGREREQYF
CDR3nt: TGTGCTAGCAGTAGCGGCCGGGAGCGCGAGCAGTACTTC

v_gene: TRBV29-1
d_gene: TRBD1
abundance: .
j_gene: TRBJ1-2
CDR3aa: CSVEGQGGGGYTF
CDR3nt: TGCAGCGTTGAAGGGCAGGGGGGCGGGGGCTACACCTTC

v_gene: TRBV11-1
d_gene: TRBD2
abundance: .
j_gene: TRBJ2-2
CDR3aa: CASSLSGRDTGELFF
CDR3nt: TGTGCCAGCAGTCTTAGCGGGAGAGACACCGGGGAGCTGTTTTTT

v_gene: TRBV2
d_gene: .
abundance: .
j_gene: TRBJ1-1
CDR3aa: CASGKGRNTEAFF
CDR3nt: TGTGCCAGTGGCAAAGGGCGGAACACTGAAGCTTTCTTT

v_gene: TRBV19
d_gene: TRBD1
abundance: .
j_gene: TRBJ2-2
CDR3aa: CASAARQGNTGELFF
CDR3nt: TGTGCCAGTGCCGCCCGACAGGGAAACACCGGGGAGCTGTTTTTT

v_gene: TRBV21-1
d_gene: .
abundance: .
j_gene: TRBJ1-3
CDR3aa: CASTQSHTIYF
CDR3nt: TGTGCCAGCACCCAGTCCCACACCATATATTTT

v_gene: TRBV4-3
d_gene: TRBD2
abundance: .
j_gene: TRBJ2-3
CDR3aa: CASSSRLAVTDTQYF
CDR3nt: TGCGCCAGCTCCTCTCGCCTAGCGGTCACAGATACGCAGTATTTT

v_gene: TRBV9
d_gene: .
abundance: .
j_gene: TRBJ2-7
CDR3aa: CASSVDYGRAYEQYF
CDR3nt: TGTGCCAGCAGCGTAGATTATGGCAGGGCCTACGAGCAGTACTTC

v_gene: TRBV2
d_gene: .
abundance: .
j_gene: TRBJ2-7
CDR3aa: CASSEEGGPYEQYF
CDR3nt: TGTGCCAGCAGTGAAGAGGGCGGGCCCTACGAGCAGTACTTC

v_gene: TRBV6-6
d_gene: TRBD2
abundance: .
j_gene: TRBJ2-4
CDR3aa: CASYSGGAKNIQYF
CDR3nt: TGTGCCAGCTACAGCGGGGGAGCCAAAAACATTCAGTACTTC

v_gene: TRBV28
d_gene: TRBD1
abundance: medium-sized
j_gene: TRBJ2-7
CDR3aa: CASSADTGGAQYF
CDR3nt: TGTGCCAGCAGTGCAGATACAGGGGGCGCGCAGTACTTC

v_gene: TRBV2
d_gene: TRBD1
abundance: .
j_gene: TRBJ2-7
CDR3aa: CASSSGTAYEQYF
CDR3nt: TGTGCCAGCAGTTCCGGGACAGCCTACGAGCAGTACTTC

v_gene: TRBV18
d_gene: .
abundance: .
j_gene: TRBJ2-1
CDR3aa: CASSPFGNEQFF
CDR3nt: TGTGCCAGCTCACCGTTCGGAAATGAGCAGTTCTTC

v_gene: TRBV7-3
d_gene: .
abundance: .
j_gene: TRBJ2-5
CDR3aa: CASSPYLRGRAPQEETQYF
CDR3nt: TGTGCCAGCAGCCCATACCTCAGGGGCCGGGCACCTCAAGAAGAGACCCAGTACTTC

v_gene: TRBV27
d_gene: .
abundance: .
j_gene: TRBJ1-3
CDR3aa: CASSSRLTSGNTIYF
CDR3nt: TGTGCCAGCAGTTCTAGACTGACCTCTGGAAACACCATATATTTT

v_gene: TRBV10-3
d_gene: TRBD2
abundance: .
j_gene: TRBJ2-3
CDR3aa: CAISPGLAATDTQYF
CDR3nt: TGTGCCATCAGTCCGGGACTAGCGGCTACAGATACGCAGTATTTT

v_gene: TRBV5-4
d_gene: TRBD2
abundance: few
j_gene: TRBJ2-3
CDR3aa: CASSSLAGGDTDTQYF
CDR3nt: TGTGCCAGCAGCTCCTTAGCGGGAGGGGACACAGATACGCAGTATTTT

v_gene: TRBV18
d_gene: .
abundance: .
j_gene: TRBJ1-5
CDR3aa: CASSAEGDQPQHF
CDR3nt: TGTGCCAGCTCAGCCGAAGGGGATCAGCCCCAGCATTTT

v_gene: TRBV6-5
d_gene: TRBD2
abundance: .
j_gene: TRBJ2-3
CDR3aa: CASSYSGSAGADTQYF
CDR3nt: TGTGCCAGCAGTTACTCAGGGTCAGCGGGAGCAGATACGCAGTATTTT

v_gene: TRBV18
d_gene: .
abundance: .
j_gene: TRBJ1-3
CDR3aa: CASSWTTGSGNTIYF
CDR3nt: TGTGCCAGCTCATGGACGACAGGCTCTGGAAACACCATATATTTT

v_gene: TRBV11-2
d_gene: .
abundance: .
j_gene: TRBJ1-1
CDR3aa: CASSLRLSIEAFF
CDR3nt: TGTGCCAGCAGCTTAAGGTTAAGTATAGAAGCTTTCTTT

v_gene: TRBV9
d_gene: .
abundance: .
j_gene: TRBJ2-2
CDR3aa: CASSVELQGTGELFF
CDR3nt: TGTGCCAGCAGCGTAGAACTACAGGGCACCGGGGAGCTGTTTTTT

v_gene: TRBV6-1
d_gene: .
abundance: once
j_gene: TRBJ1-1
CDR3aa: CASSGPGGEITEAFF
CDR3nt: TGTGCCAGCAGTGGCCCCGGGGGGGAGATCACTGAAGCTTTCTTT

v_gene: TRBV6-5
d_gene: .
abundance: .
j_gene: TRBJ2-2
CDR3aa: CASSYGQFTGELFF
CDR3nt: TGTGCCAGCAGTTACGGTCAGTTCACCGGGGAGCTGTTTTTT

v_gene: TRBV2
d_gene: .
abundance: .
j_gene: TRBJ2-3
CDR3aa: CASSLYTDTQYF
CDR3nt: TGTGCCAGCAGTCTCTACACAGATACGCAGTATTTT

v_gene: TRBV6-6
d_gene: TRBD1
abundance: .
j_gene: TRBJ2-7
CDR3aa: CASREGQAYEQYF
CDR3nt: TGTGCCAGCAGGGAAGGACAGGCTTACGAGCAGTACTTC

v_gene: TRBV7-2
d_gene: .
abundance: once
j_gene: TRBJ2-5
CDR3aa: CASSLAGGGETQYF
CDR3nt: TGTGCCAGCAGCTTAGCAGGGGGTGGAGAGACCCAGTACTTC

v_gene: TRBV9
d_gene: .
abundance: .
j_gene: TRBJ1-3
CDR3aa: CASSSSRDSGNTIYF
CDR3nt: TGTGCCAGCAGTTCTTCCAGGGACTCTGGAAACACCATATATTTT

v_gene: TRBV5-6
d_gene: .
abundance: .
j_gene: TRBJ2-3
CDR3aa: CASSLTGVTDTQYF
CDR3nt: TGTGCCAGTAGCCTCACGGGGGTTACAGATACGCAGTATTTT

v_gene: TRBV6-6
d_gene: .
abundance: .
j_gene: TRBJ2-6
CDR3aa: CASTPYSGANVLTF
CDR3nt: TGTGCCAGCACCCCCTACTCTGGGGCCAACGTCCTGACTTTC

v_gene: TRBV28
d_gene: .
abundance: .
j_gene: TRBJ2-4
CDR3aa: CASSRGGGKDIQYF
CDR3nt: TGTGCCAGCAGCCGGGGAGGAGGCAAAGACATTCAGTACTTC

v_gene: TRBV27
d_gene: TRBD1
abundance: .
j_gene: TRBJ1-2
CDR3aa: CASSISLDRVHGYTF
CDR3nt: TGTGCCAGCAGTATCAGCCTTGACAGGGTGCACGGCTACACCTTC

v_gene: TRBV9
d_gene: .
abundance: .
j_gene: TRBJ2-3
CDR3aa: CASSVLADTQYF
CDR3nt: TGTGCCAGCAGCGTATTGGCAGATACGCAGTATTTT

v_gene: TRBV29-1
d_gene: TRBD1
abundance: .
j_gene: TRBJ1-2
CDR3aa: CSVVKGASADGYTF
CDR3nt: TGCAGCGTTGTAAAGGGGGCCTCCGCGGATGGCTACACCTTC

v_gene: TRBV5-1
d_gene: .
abundance: .
j_gene: TRBJ1-1
CDR3aa: CASQAGDDTEAFF
CDR3nt: TGCGCCAGCCAGGCAGGGGATGACACTGAAGCTTTCTTT

v_gene: TRBV28
d_gene: .
abundance: once
j_gene: TRBJ1-2
CDR3aa: CASSITGSRVELGYTF
CDR3nt: TGTGCCAGCAGTATAACCGGGAGCCGGGTTGAGCTTGGCTACACCTTC

v_gene: TRBV2
d_gene: TRBD1
abundance: .
j_gene: TRBJ1-3
CDR3aa: CASIRQGLAGNTIYF
CDR3nt: TGTGCCAGCATCAGACAGGGCCTGGCCGGAAACACCATATATTTT

v_gene: TRBV9
d_gene: .
abundance: .
j_gene: TRBJ1-2
CDR3aa: CASSVEQSNYGYTF
CDR3nt: TGTGCCAGCAGCGTAGAACAGTCTAACTATGGCTACACCTTC

v_gene: TRBV18
d_gene: TRBD2
abundance: .
j_gene: TRBJ2-1
CDR3aa: CASSPEWTSGYNEQFF
CDR3nt: TGTGCCAGCTCACCCGAGTGGACTAGCGGCTACAATGAGCAGTTCTTC

v_gene: TRBV6-1
d_gene: .
abundance: once
j_gene: TRBJ1-1
CDR3aa: CASNREGAVNTEAFF
CDR3nt: TGTGCCAGCAACAGGGAAGGGGCCGTGAACACTGAAGCTTTCTTT

v_gene: TRBV5-1
d_gene: TRBD2
abundance: .
j_gene: TRBJ2-7
CDR3aa: CASSLAGAGDLYEQYF
CDR3nt: TGCGCCAGCAGCTTGGCCGGAGCGGGAGACCTCTACGAGCAGTACTTC

v_gene: TRBV11-2
d_gene: .
abundance: .
j_gene: TRBJ2-3
CDR3aa: CASSPRRSTDTQYF
CDR3nt: TGTGCCAGCAGCCCGCGGCGGTCCACAGATACGCAGTATTTT

v_gene: TRBV28
d_gene: .
abundance: .
j_gene: TRBJ1-1
CDR3aa: CASAGGPGVGNTEAFF
CDR3nt: TGTGCCAGCGCCGGGGGACCAGGGGTCGGGAACACTGAAGCTTTCTTT

v_gene: TRBV5-1
d_gene: .
abundance: .
j_gene: TRBJ1-1
CDR3aa: CASSLGQINTEAFF
CDR3nt: TGCGCCAGCAGCTTGGGACAGATTAACACTGAAGCTTTCTTT

v_gene: TRBV11-3
d_gene: .
abundance: .
j_gene: TRBJ2-5
CDR3aa: CASSANRGGETQYF
CDR3nt: TGTGCCAGCAGCGCGAACAGGGGAGGGGAGACCCAGTACTTC

v_gene: TRBV2
d_gene: .
abundance: .
j_gene: TRBJ1-5
CDR3aa: CASSVSQPSPQHF
CDR3nt: TGTGCCAGCAGTGTTTCGCAACCATCGCCCCAGCATTTT

v_gene: TRBV6-1
d_gene: .
abundance: few
j_gene: TRBJ2-1
CDR3aa: CASSWRGRGNEQFF
CDR3nt: TGTGCCAGCAGTTGGAGGGGGCGCGGCAATGAGCAGTTCTTC